What follows describes a single T cell receptor (beta chain). Categorization into cohorts depended on clinical history that participants reported. This sample was taken from a study of blood T cell repertoires in COVID-19. V lost 4 bases to trimming and J lost 7 bases; unmatched junction nucleotides: 9. In germline, CDR1 is GTSNPN, CDR2 SVGIG (reference sequence). The CDR3 consists of 13 residues. Measured with immunoSEQ multiplex PCR; TCRdb has only the in-frame clones, and not every one. The sample records more than 300,000 clones, approximately 91% being singletons. Sequencing used PBMCs or T cells enriched from blood (not recorded which). The rearrangement uses TRBV30 and TRBJ1-2; 7 bases agree with TRBD1. The TCR was taken from a middle-aged woman who had been exposed to COVID-19. The CDR3 sequence is CAWTRQGIAGYTF. The CDR3 nucleotides are TGTGCCTGGACGAGACAGGGAATCGCTGGCTACACCTTC.